This T cell receptor (beta chain) was obtained from a study of identical twins' blood T cells. Study details: Roughly 51 million reads covered six alpha-chain and six beta-chain libraries.

The CDR3 consists of 14 residues. The V segment lost 5 bases and the J segment 6 bases; nucleotides outside the gene matches: 6. The germline V gene has CDR1 DFQATT and CDR2 SNEGSKA (reference sequence). Study-wide findings and caveats: Mainly, cloneset size products determined shared clonotypes, twins included.

For this clonotype: The antigen is unknown.

TCRdb recomputed calls from the 5' RACE reads with MiXCR, one row per CDR3 protein. The data contain a few hundred thousand distinct CDR3 sequences, under 30% of them singletons. The chain combines TRBV20-1 with TRBJ2-1; the match to TRBD2 covers 11 bases. This sequence originates from a woman aged 18 to 50 in good health. What was sequenced was PBMCs. The CDR3 DNA is TGCAGTGCTCCCCCCGGGACTAGCGGCAATGAGCAGTTCTTC. Translated: CSAPPGTSGNEQFF.